Listed below are T cell receptor beta chains from one sample, sequenced in a study of T cell changes during pregnancy in multiple sclerosis. Generated by immunoSEQ multiplex PCR, the TCRdb table keeps only in-frame clones and is missing some. The data hold approximately 83,000 clones, with over 80% observed a single time. The sample in question was peripheral blood, obtained in the first trimester of pregnancy. The receptors derive from a female donor with multiple sclerosis, enrolled in a pregnancy study. CDR3s include the opening cysteine and the closing phenylalanine or tryptophan. D genes are given only for firm matches. Clone sizes are given selectively: once, few, many, or a class where the clone is expanded.

D gene: TRBD1; J gene: TRBJ2-1; V gene: TRBV18; clone size: .; CDR3 DNA: TGTGCCAGCTCACCAGAGACAGGGGGGAATGAGCAGTTCTTC; CDR3 protein: CASSPETGGNEQFF
D gene: .; J gene: TRBJ1-5; V gene: TRBV19; clone size: .; CDR3 DNA: TGTGCCAGTAGTATTATGGGGGAGGATCAGCCCCAGCATTTT; CDR3 protein: CASSIMGEDQPQHF
D gene: TRBD1; J gene: TRBJ1-2; V gene: TRBV5-4; clone size: .; CDR3 DNA: TGTGCCAGCATCAACCCCACAGGGGTCTACACCTTC; CDR3 protein: CASINPTGVYTF
D gene: .; J gene: TRBJ2-1; V gene: TRBV19; clone size: .; CDR3 DNA: TGTGCCAGTAGTATAGGCTGGGCAGAGCAGTTCTTC; CDR3 protein: CASSIGWAEQFF
D gene: .; J gene: TRBJ1-6; V gene: TRBV5-6; clone size: .; CDR3 DNA: TGTGCCAGCAGCTTGGACGGGTTATGGAATTCACCCCTCCACTTT; CDR3 protein: CASSLDGLWNSPLHF
D gene: TRBD1; J gene: TRBJ2-2; V gene: TRBV7-6; clone size: .; CDR3 DNA: TGTGCCAGCAGCCAAACAGGGGGCGTATGGACCGGGGAGCTGTTTTTT; CDR3 protein: CASSQTGGVWTGELFF
D gene: .; J gene: TRBJ1-1; V gene: TRBV4-1; clone size: .; CDR3 DNA: TGCGCCAGCAGCCAAGATCCCCGGGCCGGACAGTACACTGAAGCTTTCTTT; CDR3 protein: CASSQDPRAGQYTEAFF
D gene: TRBD1; J gene: TRBJ1-2; V gene: TRBV6-1; clone size: .; CDR3 DNA: TGTGCCAGCAGTGAGGGACAGGAGGTCTATGGCTACACCTTC; CDR3 protein: CASSEGQEVYGYTF
D gene: .; J gene: TRBJ1-1; V gene: TRBV5-4; clone size: .; CDR3 DNA: TGTGCCAGCAGGAAAGACAGCTCGGAAGCTTTCTTT; CDR3 protein: CASRKDSSEAFF
D gene: TRBD1; J gene: TRBJ2-1; V gene: TRBV4-2; clone size: .; CDR3 DNA: TGTGCCAGCAGCCAAGATCAGGGGGTGAGTCGGGTGGGGCAGTTCTTC; CDR3 protein: CASSQDQGVSRVGQFF
D gene: TRBD1; J gene: TRBJ1-5; V gene: TRBV19; clone size: .; CDR3 DNA: TGTGCCAGTAGTATAGTCGGGGGACAGGGGAGCAATCAGCCCCAGCATTTT; CDR3 protein: CASSIVGGQGSNQPQHF
D gene: TRBD2; J gene: TRBJ2-3; V gene: TRBV7-9; clone size: .; CDR3 DNA: TGTGCCAGCAGCCCCGGTAGCGGGGGGGCCACAGATACGCAGTATTTT; CDR3 protein: CASSPGSGGATDTQYF
D gene: .; J gene: TRBJ1-1; V gene: TRBV5-6; clone size: .; CDR3 DNA: TGTGCCAGCAGCTGGGGCCCGGGGGGGAACACTGAAGCTTTCTTT; CDR3 protein: CASSWGPGGNTEAFF
D gene: .; J gene: TRBJ2-5; V gene: TRBV5-6; clone size: .; CDR3 DNA: TGTGCCAGCAGCTTGAGAACTCCGCAAGAGACCCAGTACTTC; CDR3 protein: CASSLRTPQETQYF
D gene: .; J gene: TRBJ2-3; V gene: TRBV19; clone size: .; CDR3 DNA: TGTGCCAGTAGTTCCCCAGGGGATACAGATACGCAGTATTTT; CDR3 protein: CASSSPGDTDTQYF
D gene: TRBD1; J gene: TRBJ1-5; V gene: TRBV19; clone size: once; CDR3 DNA: TGTGCCAGTAGTGGTCAAACAGGGGTGAATCAGCCCCAGCATTTT; CDR3 protein: CASSGQTGVNQPQHF
D gene: TRBD1; J gene: TRBJ1-2; V gene: TRBV5-1; clone size: .; CDR3 DNA: TGCGCCAGCAGAGTTGGACAGGATCATGGCTACACCTTC; CDR3 protein: CASRVGQDHGYTF
D gene: .; J gene: TRBJ2-3; V gene: TRBV27; clone size: .; CDR3 DNA: TGTGCCAGCAGTTTTGTTGGCAGGGCAGGGGAAGCAGATACGCAGTATTTT; CDR3 protein: CASSFVGRAGEADTQYF
D gene: TRBD2; J gene: TRBJ2-3; V gene: TRBV13; clone size: .; CDR3 DNA: TGTGCCAGCAGCCCCTGGGTTAGCGGGGGGGCGACTGATACGCAGTATTTT; CDR3 protein: CASSPWVSGGATDTQYF
D gene: TRBD1; J gene: TRBJ2-1; V gene: TRBV9; clone size: .; CDR3 DNA: TGTGCCAGCACCCGTCTACAGGGGGCGTATGAGCAGTTCTTC; CDR3 protein: CASTRLQGAYEQFF
D gene: TRBD1; J gene: TRBJ1-1; V gene: TRBV27; clone size: .; CDR3 DNA: TGTGCCACCGGCAGGGGGTCTCTGACTGAAGCTTTCTTT; CDR3 protein: CATGRGSLTEAFF
D gene: TRBD1; J gene: TRBJ2-7; V gene: TRBV6-1; clone size: .; CDR3 DNA: TGTGCCAGCGGGGGCGGACAGGGGAGGTACGAGCAGTACTTC; CDR3 protein: CASGGGQGRYEQYF
D gene: .; J gene: TRBJ2-5; V gene: TRBV5-4; clone size: .; CDR3 DNA: TGTGCCAGCAGCTTGGGAGGACAAGAGACCCAGTACTTC; CDR3 protein: CASSLGGQETQYF
D gene: TRBD2; J gene: TRBJ2-1; V gene: TRBV7-3; clone size: .; CDR3 DNA: TGTGCCACCCCTGCGGGGGGGCGTTACAATGAGCAGTTCTTC; CDR3 protein: CATPAGGRYNEQFF
D gene: .; J gene: TRBJ1-4; V gene: TRBV5-1; clone size: .; CDR3 DNA: TGCGCCAGCAGCTTGGGCCCCAGTAATGAAAAACTGTTTTTT; CDR3 protein: CASSLGPSNEKLFF
D gene: .; J gene: TRBJ2-5; V gene: TRBV6-5; clone size: once; CDR3 DNA: TGTGCCAGCAGTTACTCGGGCAGATCGGAGACCCAGTACTTC; CDR3 protein: CASSYSGRSETQYF
D gene: .; J gene: TRBJ2-2; V gene: TRBV18; clone size: .; CDR3 DNA: TGTGCCAGCTCACCGATGAGACAGGCGAACACCGGGGAGCTGTTTTTT; CDR3 protein: CASSPMRQANTGELFF
D gene: .; J gene: TRBJ2-2; V gene: TRBV19; clone size: .; CDR3 DNA: TGTGCCAGTATTCAGACAGACCAGAACACCGGGGAGCTGTTTTTT; CDR3 protein: CASIQTDQNTGELFF
D gene: TRBD1; J gene: TRBJ2-7; V gene: TRBV5-6; clone size: .; CDR3 DNA: TGTGCCAGCAGCTACCGGGACAGGGGTTTGGGGTCCTACGAGCAGTACTTC; CDR3 protein: CASSYRDRGLGSYEQYF
D gene: .; J gene: TRBJ2-5; V gene: TRBV9; clone size: .; CDR3 DNA: TGTGCCAGCAGCCCCTCGGGGGGCCGTCGAGTTTTTGAGACCCAGTACTTC; CDR3 protein: CASSPSGGRRVFETQYF
D gene: TRBD1; J gene: TRBJ2-3; V gene: TRBV5-1; clone size: .; CDR3 DNA: TGCGCCAGCAGCTTGGGGCAGGGGGTAGGCGATACGCAGTATTTT; CDR3 protein: CASSLGQGVGDTQYF
D gene: .; J gene: TRBJ1-1; V gene: TRBV12-5; clone size: .; CDR3 DNA: TGTGCTAGTGGTTTCCAGACACCTGAAGCTTTCTTT; CDR3 protein: CASGFQTPEAFF
D gene: .; J gene: TRBJ1-2; V gene: TRBV30; clone size: once; CDR3 DNA: TGTGCCTGGAGCGCCGGGTCGTCTGGCTTCGGCTACACCTTC; CDR3 protein: CAWSAGSSGFGYTF
D gene: TRBD2; J gene: TRBJ2-7; V gene: TRBV2; clone size: .; CDR3 DNA: TGTGCCAGCAAAACAGGCGGGGGGTCGAATGAGCAGTACTTC; CDR3 protein: CASKTGGGSNEQYF
D gene: TRBD2; J gene: TRBJ2-7; V gene: TRBV7-8; clone size: .; CDR3 DNA: TGTGCCAGCAGCCCGGGGATAGCGGGGGGATTCTCCTACGAGCAGTACTTC; CDR3 protein: CASSPGIAGGFSYEQYF
D gene: .; J gene: TRBJ2-7; V gene: TRBV5-5; clone size: .; CDR3 DNA: TGTGCCAGCAGCCGAGCAGGGTTTGACTACGAGCAGTACTTC; CDR3 protein: CASSRAGFDYEQYF
D gene: .; J gene: TRBJ1-3; V gene: TRBV29-1; clone size: .; CDR3 DNA: TGCAGCGTTGAACAGGAACTCCGCTCTGGAAACACCATATATTTT; CDR3 protein: CSVEQELRSGNTIYF
D gene: TRBD1; J gene: TRBJ1-4; V gene: TRBV19; clone size: .; CDR3 DNA: TGTGCCAGTATCCCCTCGTTCGGGACAGGGTGGTTCTGGGGTGAAAAACTGTTTTTT; CDR3 protein: CASIPSFGTGWFWGEKLFF
D gene: .; J gene: TRBJ1-1; V gene: TRBV21-1; clone size: .; CDR3 DNA: TGTGCCAGCAGCAGATTATCGCCCAGGGTAGGGGTAAGCACTGAAGCTTTCTTT; CDR3 protein: CASSRLSPRVGVSTEAFF
D gene: .; J gene: TRBJ1-1; V gene: TRBV10-3; clone size: once; CDR3 DNA: TGTGCCATCGGAGGGACGGTGAACACTGAAGCTTTCTTT; CDR3 protein: CAIGGTVNTEAFF
D gene: .; J gene: TRBJ1-4; V gene: TRBV19; clone size: .; CDR3 DNA: TGTGCCAGTAGTACCTCCAGGGGTACTGCAACTAATGAAAAACTGTTTTTT; CDR3 protein: CASSTSRGTATNEKLFF